This paragraph reports one TCR beta chain. TCRdb keeps only in-frame clones here, not all; method: immunoSEQ multiplex PCR. The sample holds about 160,000 clones; roughly 92% are singletons and the top ten take 4% to 5.5%. This sample is drawn from a study of T cell responses to AZD1222 COVID-19 vaccine. V was trimmed by 3 bases and J by 4 bases, leaving 9 bases between them. CDR3 length: 13 amino acids. Germline V gene data show CDR1 as PRHDT and CDR2 as FYEKMQ (reference sequence). The clonotype comes from an adult who received the AZD1222 COVID-19 vaccine. The chain links TRBV13 to TRBJ1-1; D call uncertain. Specimen: peripheral blood, collected 28 days after the second AZD1222 dose. The CDR3, as DNA: TGTGCCAGCAGCTTGGGATTTTCCACTGAAGCTTTCTTT. This codes for CASSLGFSTEAFF.